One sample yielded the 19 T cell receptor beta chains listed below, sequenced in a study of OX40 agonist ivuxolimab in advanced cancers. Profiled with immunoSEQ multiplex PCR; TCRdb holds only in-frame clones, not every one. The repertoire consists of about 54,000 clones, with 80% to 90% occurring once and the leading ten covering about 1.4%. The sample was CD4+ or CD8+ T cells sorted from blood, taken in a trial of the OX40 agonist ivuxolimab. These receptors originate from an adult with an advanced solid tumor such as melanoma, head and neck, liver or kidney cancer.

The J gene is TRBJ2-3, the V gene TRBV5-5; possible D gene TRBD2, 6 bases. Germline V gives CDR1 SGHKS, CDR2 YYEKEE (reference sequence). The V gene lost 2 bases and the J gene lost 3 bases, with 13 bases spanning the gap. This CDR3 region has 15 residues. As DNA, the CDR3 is TGTGCCAGCAGCTTATCGGGGGTTCTTACAGATACGCAGTATTTT. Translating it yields CASSLSGVLTDTQYF. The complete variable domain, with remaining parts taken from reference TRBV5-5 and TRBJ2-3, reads DAGVTQSPTHLIKTRGQQVTLRCSPISGHKSVSWYQQVLGQGPQFIFQYYEKEERGRGNFPDRFSARQFPNYSSELNVNALLLGDSALYLCASSLSGVLTDTQYFGPGTRLTVL.

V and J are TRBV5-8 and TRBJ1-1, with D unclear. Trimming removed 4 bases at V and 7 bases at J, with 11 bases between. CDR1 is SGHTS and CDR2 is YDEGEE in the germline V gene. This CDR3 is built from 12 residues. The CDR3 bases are TGTGCCAGCAGCCAAACGCGGCTTGAAGCTTTCTTT. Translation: CASSQTRLEAFF.

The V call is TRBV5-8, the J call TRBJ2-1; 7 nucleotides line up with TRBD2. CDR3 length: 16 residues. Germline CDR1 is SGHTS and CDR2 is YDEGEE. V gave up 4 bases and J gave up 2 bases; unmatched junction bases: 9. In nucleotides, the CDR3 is TGTGCCAGCAGCCAGCCTCTAGCGGTCGCCTACAATGAGCAGTTCTTC. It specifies CASSQPLAVAYNEQFF.

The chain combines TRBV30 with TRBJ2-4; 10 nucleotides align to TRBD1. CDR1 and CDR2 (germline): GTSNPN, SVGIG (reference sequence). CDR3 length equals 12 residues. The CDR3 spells CAAGQGTNIQYF. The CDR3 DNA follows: TGTGCAGCGGGACAGGGGACAAACATTCAGTACTTC.

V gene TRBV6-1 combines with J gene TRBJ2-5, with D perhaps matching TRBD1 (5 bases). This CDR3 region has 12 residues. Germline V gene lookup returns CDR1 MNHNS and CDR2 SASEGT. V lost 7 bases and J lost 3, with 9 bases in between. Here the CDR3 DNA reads TGTGCCAGCAAGCGCAGGGAAGAGACCCAGTACTTC. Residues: CASKRREETQYF.

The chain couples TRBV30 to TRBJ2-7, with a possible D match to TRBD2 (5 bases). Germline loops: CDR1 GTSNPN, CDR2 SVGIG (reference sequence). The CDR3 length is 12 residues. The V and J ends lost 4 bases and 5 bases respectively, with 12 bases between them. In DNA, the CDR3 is TGTGCCTGGATACGCGACGGGAACGAGCAGTACTTC. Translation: CAWIRDGNEQYF.

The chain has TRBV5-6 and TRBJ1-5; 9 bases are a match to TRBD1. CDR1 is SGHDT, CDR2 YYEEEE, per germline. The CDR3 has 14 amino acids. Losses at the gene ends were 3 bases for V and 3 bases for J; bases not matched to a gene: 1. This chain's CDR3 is CASSWTGDNQPQHF. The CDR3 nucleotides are TGTGCCAGCAGCTGGACAGGGGACAATCAGCCCCAGCATTTT.

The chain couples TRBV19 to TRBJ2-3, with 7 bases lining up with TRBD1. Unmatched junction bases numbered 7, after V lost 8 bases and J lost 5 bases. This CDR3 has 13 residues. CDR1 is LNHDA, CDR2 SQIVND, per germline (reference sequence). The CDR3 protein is CASGEQGIDTQYF. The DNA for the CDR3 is TGTGCCAGTGGGGAACAGGGGATAGATACGCAGTATTTT.

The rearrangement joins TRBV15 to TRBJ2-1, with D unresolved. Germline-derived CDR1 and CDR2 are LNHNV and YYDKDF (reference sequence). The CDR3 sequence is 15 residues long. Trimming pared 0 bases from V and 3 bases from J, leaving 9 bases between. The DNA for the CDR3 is TGTGCCACCAGCAGAGATCAAGTGGTCTACAATGAGCAGTTCTTC. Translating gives CATSRDQVVYNEQFF.

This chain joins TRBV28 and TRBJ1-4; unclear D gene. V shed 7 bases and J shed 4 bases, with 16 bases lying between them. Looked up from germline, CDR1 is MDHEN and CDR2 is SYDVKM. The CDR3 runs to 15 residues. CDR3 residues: CASTPPRGGNEKLFF. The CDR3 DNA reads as TGTGCCAGCACTCCTCCTCGGGGAGGTAATGAAAAACTGTTTTTT.

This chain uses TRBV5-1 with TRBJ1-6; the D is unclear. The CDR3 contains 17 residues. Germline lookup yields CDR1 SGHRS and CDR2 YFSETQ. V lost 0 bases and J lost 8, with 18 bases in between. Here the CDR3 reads CASSLEGGWPFDSPLHF. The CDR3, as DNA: TGCGCCAGCAGCTTGGAAGGAGGGTGGCCCTTCGATTCACCCCTCCACTTT.

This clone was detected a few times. The CDR3 DNA sequence: TGTGCCAGCTCACAGGACGATAACTATGGCTACACCTTC. Amino acids: CASSQDDNYGYTF. The chain joins TRBV18 to TRBJ1-2; no clear D gene. CDR1 and CDR2 (germline): KGHSH, LQKENI. CDR3 length: 13 amino acids. The V and J ends lost 4 bases and 1 base respectively, with 7 bases between them.

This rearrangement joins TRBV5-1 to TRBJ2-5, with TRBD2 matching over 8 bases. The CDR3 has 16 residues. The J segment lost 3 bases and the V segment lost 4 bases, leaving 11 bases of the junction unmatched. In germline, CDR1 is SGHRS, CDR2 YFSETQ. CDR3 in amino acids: CASSGTSGPGEETQYF. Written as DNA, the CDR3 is TGCGCCAGCAGCGGAACTAGCGGACCGGGAGAAGAGACCCAGTACTTC.

The CDR3 region is CSVVISGGQPQHF. The CDR3 bases are TGCAGCGTTGTTATCTCGGGGGGACAGCCCCAGCATTTT. V usage is TRBV29-1 and J usage is TRBJ1-5; possible D gene TRBD1, 5 bases. The CDR3 is 13 residues long. Per the germline V gene, CDR1 is SQVTM and CDR2 is ANQGSEA. V dropped 4 bases and J dropped 7 bases, with 14 bases sitting between them.

This CDR3 reads CASMGGEGAGQPQHF. CDR3 DNA: TGCGCCAGCATGGGTGGGGAGGGGGCTGGTCAGCCCCAGCATTTT. This chain joins TRBV10-2 and TRBJ1-5; 7 nucleotides align to TRBD1. Germline V gives CDR1 WSHSY, CDR2 SAAADI. The V and J ends lost 7 bases and 6 bases, in that order; junction bases with no gene match: 12. This CDR3 is 15 amino acids long.

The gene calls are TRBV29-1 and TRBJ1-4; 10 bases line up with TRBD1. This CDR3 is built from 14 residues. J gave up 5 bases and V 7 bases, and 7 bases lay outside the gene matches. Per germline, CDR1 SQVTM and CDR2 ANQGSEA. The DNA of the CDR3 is TGCAGCGCTGCTGACAGGGGGCAGAATGAAAAACTGTTTTTT. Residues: CSAADRGQNEKLFF.

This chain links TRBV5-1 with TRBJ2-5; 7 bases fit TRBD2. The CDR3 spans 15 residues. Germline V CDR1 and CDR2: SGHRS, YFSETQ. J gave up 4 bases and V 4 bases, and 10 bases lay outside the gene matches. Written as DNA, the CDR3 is TGCGCCAGCAGCAGGCAACTAGCGTCCGTAGAGACCCAGTACTTC. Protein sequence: CASSRQLASVETQYF.

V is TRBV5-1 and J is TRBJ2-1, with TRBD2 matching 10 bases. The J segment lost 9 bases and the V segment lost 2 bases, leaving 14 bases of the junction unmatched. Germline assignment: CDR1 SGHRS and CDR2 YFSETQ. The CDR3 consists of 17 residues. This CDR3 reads CASSFKFERGGTGEQFF. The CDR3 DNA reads TGCGCCAGCAGCTTTAAGTTCGAGCGGGGGGGCACCGGTGAGCAGTTCTTC.

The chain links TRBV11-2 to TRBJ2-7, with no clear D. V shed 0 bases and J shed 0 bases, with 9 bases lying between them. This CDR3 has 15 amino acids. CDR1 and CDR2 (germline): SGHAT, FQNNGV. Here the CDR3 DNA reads TGTGCCAGCAGCTTAGATCCGGTCAGCTCCTACGAGCAGTACTTC. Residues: CASSLDPVSSYEQYF.